Below are 30 T cell receptor beta chains sequenced from a single sample in a study of T cells after yellow fever vaccination (dated by TCRdb to between 2017 and 2020). The treatment or condition label, as the study defines it: live attenuated yellow fever vaccine strain. The library was prepared using 5' RACE. The sequencing machine was an Illumina HiSeq 2500. TCRdb passed the public sequencing reads through fastp at Q25 and MiXCR, retaining productive beta sequences. Rows matching on CDR3 protein sequence are summarized as one entry with the most common DNA and genes. In all, the sample holds approximately 300,000 distinct CDR3 sequences, and around 7% of those were seen once. 15% to 20% of the sample is in the top ten clones. The input for sequencing was PBMCs, taken about 49 days after the first yellow fever vaccination. The source is a man younger than 35 who received the YFV17D yellow fever vaccine.

This clonotype turned up a few times. V and J are TRBV9 and TRBJ2-3; no definite D call. Germline CDR1 SGDLS, CDR2 YYNGEE. CDR3 length: 14 amino acids. Between the trimmed V and J ends, which lost 0 bases and 0 bases, there was a span of 5 bases. The CDR3 bases are TGTGCCAGCAGCGTAGATCGGAGCACAGATACGCAGTATTTT. Translated, it gives CASSVDRSTDTQYF.

The V gene is TRBV20-1, the J gene TRBJ1-4, with D perhaps matching TRBD1 (6 bases). V gave up 1 base and J gave up 8 bases, with 17 bases separating them. Germline CDR1 is DFQATT and CDR2 is SNEGSKA (reference sequence). This CDR3 contains 15 residues. The CDR3 DNA reads TGCAGTGCTAGAGGAGACAGGTCAACGCGGGAAAAACTGTTTTTT. This encodes CSARGDRSTREKLFF.

This clonotype was detected a few times. The chain joins TRBV20-1 to TRBJ2-5; D is unresolved. V was shortened by 6 bases and J by 2 bases, with 10 bases between the two germline ends. The CDR3 sequence is 12 residues long. The germline V gene encodes CDR1 DFQATT and CDR2 SNEGSKA (reference sequence). CDR3 sequence: CSARTGQETQYF. CDR3 bases: TGCAGTGCCAGGACCGGTCAAGAGACCCAGTACTTC.

In its sample, this clonotype was seen a few times. The V and J genes are TRBV20-1 and TRBJ2-7; D is perhaps TRBD2 (6 bases). This CDR3 spans 11 amino acids. V gave up 7 bases and J gave up 2 bases, with 9 bases separating them. Germline-derived CDR1 and CDR2 are DFQATT and SNEGSKA (reference sequence). DNA for the CDR3: TGCAGTGTCGGAGGGGCCTACGAGCAGTACTTC. Translation gives CSVGGAYEQYF.

In this sample, this clonotype turned up many times. This chain connects TRBV5-1 to TRBJ2-7; D possibly corresponds to TRBD2 (6 bases). The CDR3 length is 13 residues. The V gene lost 0 bases and the J gene lost 7 bases, with 11 bases spanning the gap. Germline V gene data show CDR1 as SGHRS and CDR2 as YFSETQ. The CDR3 loop is CASSLGLVSEQYF. The CDR3 nucleotides read TGCGCCAGCAGCTTGGGACTAGTGTCTGAGCAGTACTTC.

The rearrangement uses TRBV15 and TRBJ2-3; TRBD2 matches 9 bases. V gave up 6 bases and J gave up 1 base; unmatched junction bases: 5. Looked up from germline, CDR1 is LNHNV and CDR2 is YYDKDF (reference sequence). The CDR3 loop spans 15 amino acids. The DNA for the CDR3 is TGTGCCACCAGTGTTTCTAGCGGGGGCACAGATACGCAGTATTTT. This encodes CATSVSSGGTDTQYF. Variable domain in full (rest from reference TRBV15 and TRBJ2-3): DAMVIQNPRYQVTQFGKPVTLSCSQTLNHNVMYWYQQKSSQAPKLLFHYYDKDFNNEADTPDNFQSRRPNTSFCFLDIRSPGLGDTAMYLCATSVSSGGTDTQYFGPGTRLTVL.

J is TRBJ2-2 and V is TRBV7-3; the D is unclear. Germline values: CDR1 SGHTA, CDR2 FQGTGA. V was clipped by 5 bases and J by 8 bases, with 9 bases between them. There are 12 residues in the CDR3. The CDR3 bases are TGTGCCAGCAGCGGTTCCGGGGGGGAGCTGTTTTTT. Translated, it gives CASSGSGGELFF.

The CDR3 coding sequence is TGTGCCAGCAGCTTAGGCGGTAGCGGGGCTCTCAGCGAGCAGTACTTC. Its protein product is CASSLGGSGALSEQYF. The J gene is TRBJ2-7, the V gene TRBV7-2, with TRBD2 matching 8 bases. The V gene's germline CDR1 is SGHTA and CDR2 FQGNSA. Germline trimming cut 1 base from V and 6 bases from J; bases unmatched to any gene: 11. The CDR3 has 16 amino acids.

This clonotype has a handful of counts. J is TRBJ2-1 and V is TRBV20-1; perhaps D is TRBD1 or TRBD2 (6 bases each). The CDR3 spans 14 residues. With 6 bases removed from V and 6 bases from J, the gap between germline ends came to 18 bases. In germline, CDR1 is DFQATT, CDR2 SNEGSKA (reference sequence). The CDR3 DNA sequence: TGCAGTGCCTATCCCGGGGGCTTAATCAATGAGCAGTTCTTC. Protein product: CSAYPGGLINEQFF.

The genes are TRBV6-2 or TRBV6-3 and TRBJ1-2, with D possibly matching TRBD1 (6 bases). CDR3 length equals 12 residues. V lost 2 bases and J lost 6, with 7 bases in between. CDR1 is MNHEY, CDR2 SVGEGT, per germline. Here the CDR3 reads CASSYQGHGYTF. The CDR3 DNA reads as TGTGCCAGCAGTTACCAGGGGCATGGCTACACCTTC.

This chain links TRBV10-3 with TRBJ2-1, with a possible D match to TRBD2 (6 bases). The CDR3 is 15 amino acids. V lost 5 bases and J 9 bases, leaving 20 bases between the germline ends. Germline CDR1 is ENHRY and CDR2 is SYGVKD. As DNA, the CDR3 is TGTGCCATCAGTCCCCGGACTACCGGGGCCAGTGAGCAGTTCTTC. This encodes CAISPRTTGASEQFF.

This clonotype was recorded many times. The chain has TRBV7-2 and TRBJ2-3; D gene ambiguous. Germline lookup yields CDR1 SGHTA and CDR2 FQGNSA. The germline V and J ends were trimmed by 5 bases and 2 bases, with 8 bases remaining between them. There are 13 residues in the CDR3. Here the CDR3 reads CASSRWDTDTQYF. CDR3 sequence (DNA): TGTGCCAGCAGCCGATGGGACACAGATACGCAGTATTTT.

The genes are TRBV6-2 or TRBV6-3 and TRBJ2-3, with TRBD1 identical over 9 bases. V lost 11 bases to trimming and J lost 0 bases; unmatched junction nucleotides: 6. This CDR3 is 14 amino acids long. CDR1 is MNHEY and CDR2 is SVGEGT in the germline V gene. The CDR3 DNA is TGTGCCGGCGGACAGGGGACTAGCACAGATACGCAGTATTTT. It encodes CAGGQGTSTDTQYF.

V usage is TRBV19 and J usage is TRBJ2-1; the D is unclear. Germline CDR1 is LNHDA and CDR2 is SQIVND (reference sequence). The CDR3 is 12 residues long. V lost 6 bases to trimming and J lost 15 bases, with 18 bases between them. CDR3 region: CASSIIAGQRFF. As DNA, the CDR3 is TGTGCCAGTAGCATCATCGCCGGGCAGCGGTTCTTC.

This clonotype was observed a few times. The rearrangement links TRBV7-9 to TRBJ1-2; D remains unclear. This CDR3 has 14 residues. The V and J ends lost 8 bases and 4 bases respectively, with 17 bases between them. CDR1 SEHNR and CDR2 FQNEAQ come from the germline V gene (reference sequence). The CDR3 here is CASAETPRAYGYTF. The CDR3 nucleotides are TGTGCCAGCGCCGAGACACCGAGGGCCTATGGCTACACCTTC.

The chain uses TRBV7-2 and TRBJ2-4; D not resolved. V lost 5 bases to trimming and J lost 6 bases, with 8 bases between them. Germline V gene data show CDR1 as SGHTA and CDR2 as FQGNSA. The CDR3 has 12 amino acids. The CDR3 bases are TGTGCCAGCAGCCCGGCGATAAACATTCAGTACTTC. Protein: CASSPAINIQYF.

DNA for the CDR3: TGTGCTAGTGGTCACCCCGGTCCCAGGGGGCCCAATTCACCCCTCCACTTT. Its translation is CASGHPGPRGPNSPLHF. The chain joins TRBV12-5 to TRBJ1-6, with TRBD1 matching over 8 bases. The CDR3 is 17 residues long. V shed 5 bases, J shed 7 bases, and the junction held 13 bases outside the gene matches. Germline V CDR1 and CDR2: LGHNT, FRNRAP.

Only a few counts were recorded for this clonotype. The rearrangement uses TRBV5-1 and TRBJ2-1, with D perhaps being TRBD1 or TRBD2 (5 bases each). CDR1 and CDR2 from the germline V gene are SGHRS and YFSETQ. Trimming took 0 bases from V and 6 from J, leaving 13 bases between them. The CDR3 totals 15 residues. The CDR3 here is CASSLGGEPSNEQFF. The CDR3 region has the DNA TGCGCCAGCAGCTTGGGAGGGGAGCCCTCCAATGAGCAGTTCTTC.

As regards this clonotype: One end of the junction does not line up with germline, which may come from a read error. V is TRBV20-1 and J is TRBJ2-3; 8 bases fit TRBD2. This CDR3 is 15 amino acids long. Germline loops: CDR1 DFQATT, CDR2 SNEGSKA (reference sequence). The CDR3 bases are TGCTGTGCTAGAGACAGCGGGGGCGTGACAGATACGCAGTATTTT. Translating gives CCARDSGGVTDTQYF.

About this clonotype itself: The CDR3 carries no conserved terminal phenylalanine or tryptophan, so it likely arises from a read error. The chain combines TRBV6-6 with TRBJ2-5; maybe TRBD1 (5 bases). Deletions cut 5 bases from V and 1 base from J, with 8 bases between. CDR3 length: 13 residues. Germline loops: CDR1 MNHNY, CDR2 SVGAGI (reference sequence). CDR3 bases: TGTGCCAGCAGTGTAGGGGCCCAAGAGACCCAGTACCTC. Translated: CASSVGAQETQYL.

The chain joins TRBV21-1 to TRBJ2-1; TRBD1 is the table's D call and was not checked against the DNA. TRBV21-1 counts as a pseudogene. The CDR3 is made up of 19 amino acids. In DNA form, the CDR3 reads TGTGCCAGCACCTTAAGTGGGACAGGGACTAGCCATTCCTACAATGAGCAGTTCTTC. Translated: CASTLSGTGTSHSYNEQFF.

This clonotype was detected only a few times. The chain carries TRBV6-1 and TRBJ1-2; tentatively, D is TRBD1 (6 bases). CDR1 is MNHNS, CDR2 SASEGT, per germline. Deletions cut 7 bases from V and 10 bases from J, with 19 bases between. The CDR3 extends over 13 amino acids. CDR3 loop: CASTPGAGLPYTF. The CDR3 region has the DNA TGTGCCAGCACTCCGGGGGCAGGGTTGCCCTACACCTTC.

This clonotype was seen many times. This chain uses TRBV7-2 with TRBJ2-3; TRBD2 is a possible D gene (7 bases). V was clipped by 5 bases and J by 5 bases, with 11 bases between them. The CDR3 has 13 amino acids. Germline V gives CDR1 SGHTA, CDR2 FQGNSA. CDR3 sequence reads: CASSGGAGDTQYF. For the CDR3, the DNA is TGTGCCAGCAGCGGGGGGGCGGGAGATACGCAGTATTTT.

This clonotype was recorded a few times. This chain connects TRBV4-2 to TRBJ2-1; the match to TRBD2 covers 7 bases. The V gene end was trimmed by 1 base and the J gene end by 4 bases; junction bases not matched to a gene: 4. The CDR3 spans 15 residues. Looked up from germline, CDR1 is LGHNA and CDR2 is YNFKEQ. CDR3 nucleotide sequence: TGTGCCAGCAGCCAAGGTCCTAGCGGTTACAATGAGCAGTTCTTC. This translates into CASSQGPSGYNEQFF.

This clonotype was picked up a small number of times. The rearrangement links TRBV7-9 to TRBJ2-1; TRBD2 aligns across 7 bases. This CDR3 contains 15 residues. The V gene end was trimmed by 3 bases and the J gene end by 4 bases; junction bases not matched to a gene: 6. Germline lookup yields CDR1 SEHNR and CDR2 FQNEAQ (reference sequence). This chain's CDR3 is CASSFNGGGYNEQFF. DNA for the CDR3: TGTGCCAGCAGCTTTAACGGCGGGGGTTACAATGAGCAGTTCTTC.

The sample holds a few counts of this clonotype. This chain links TRBV4-1 with TRBJ2-1; D remains ambiguous. The germline V gene has CDR1 MGHRA and CDR2 YSYEKL. Trimming shortened V by 0 bases and J by 0 bases, and 9 bases separated the two germline ends. The CDR3 totals 16 residues. The CDR3 nucleotides read TGCGCCAGCAGCCAAGACGAGGCTAGCTCCTACAATGAGCAGTTCTTC. Encoded protein: CASSQDEASSYNEQFF.

This clonotype appeared a few times. This chain uses TRBV4-2 with TRBJ2-5; 14 nucleotides agree with TRBD2. The V segment lost 3 bases and the J segment 4 bases; nucleotides outside the gene matches: 1. The germline gives CDR1 LGHNA, CDR2 YNFKEQ. CDR3 size: 15 residues. The DNA for the CDR3 is TGTGCCAGCAGCCAGACTAGCGGGGGGGCAGAGACCCAGTACTTC. Translated: CASSQTSGGAETQYF.

This clonotype was found a few times. The chain uses TRBV19 and TRBJ2-3; D remains ambiguous. This CDR3 is 13 amino acids long. CDR1 and CDR2 from the germline V gene are LNHDA and SQIVND (reference sequence). Trimming removed 2 bases from V and 3 bases from J, with 6 bases in between. CDR3 region: CASSITATDTQYF. For the CDR3, the DNA is TGTGCCAGTAGTATAACGGCAACAGATACGCAGTATTTT. The full variable domain, with the rest looked up from reference TRBV19 and TRBJ2-3, is DGGITQSPKYLFRKEGQNVTLSCEQNLNHDAMYWYRQDPGQGLRLIYYSQIVNDFQKGDIAEGYSVSREKKESFPLTVTSAQKNPTAFYLCASSITATDTQYFGPGTRLTVL.

A few counts support this clonotype. The CDR3 DNA is TGTGCCAGCAGCTTCCCCCAGCCGACCCTACAATTTGAGCAGTTCTTC. The encoded protein is CASSFPQPTLQFEQFF. J is TRBJ2-1 and V is TRBV7-9; D gene unclear. V was shortened by 3 bases and J by 9 bases, with 21 bases between the two germline ends. CDR3 size: 16 residues. From germline, CDR1 is SEHNR and CDR2 FQNEAQ (reference sequence).

This chain joins TRBV5-1 and TRBJ2-7, with D tentatively TRBD2 (6 bases). The length of the CDR3 is 13 residues. The ends were cut back, 4 bases at V and 1 base at J, with 9 bases in the middle. Germline CDR1 SGHRS, CDR2 YFSETQ. This CDR3 reads CASSAGTSYEQYF. The CDR3 DNA reads as TGCGCCAGCAGCGCGGGGACTTCCTACGAGCAGTACTTC.